A selection of T cell receptor beta chains follows, all from one sample in a study of prognosis after radiotherapy for stage I lung cancer. TCRdb recomputed calls from the multiplex PCR reads with MiXCR, one row per CDR3 protein. The data show about 35,000 distinct CDR3 sequences, more than 30% seen once. The input for sequencing was PBMCs, taken before or after stereotactic body radiation therapy (not recorded which). The receptors come from a donor over 45 with non-small cell lung cancer. The CDR3 runs from the conserved cysteine through the conserved F or W. D genes are given only for firm matches. Expanded clones are given a class, and other clones once, few, many or no size at all.

v_call: TRBV6-2/TRBV6-3; clone_size: many; j_call: TRBJ1-1; d_call: -; cdr3_length: 13; cdr3_aa: CASRWGMNTEAFF; cdr3_nt: TGTGCCAGTCGCTGGGGGATGAACACTGAAGCTTTCTTT
v_call: TRBV5-4; clone_size: many; j_call: TRBJ1-2; d_call: -; cdr3_length: 15; cdr3_aa: CASSLEVGRSYGYTF; cdr3_nt: TGTGCCAGCAGCTTGGAGGTTGGCAGGAGCTATGGCTACACCTTC
v_call: TRBV7-6; clone_size: many; j_call: TRBJ2-1; d_call: TRBD1; cdr3_length: 15; cdr3_aa: CASSHGQGRYNEQFF; cdr3_nt: TGTGCCAGCAGCCATGGACAGGGGCGCTACAATGAGCAGTTCTTC
v_call: TRBV28; clone_size: -; j_call: TRBJ2-7; d_call: -; cdr3_length: 13; cdr3_aa: CASGVGAHYDQYF; cdr3_nt: TGTGCCAGCGGAGTGGGGGCCCACTACGATCAGTACTTC
v_call: TRBV6-1; clone_size: -; j_call: TRBJ1-1; d_call: TRBD1; cdr3_length: 14; cdr3_aa: CARRVDRINTKAFF; cdr3_nt: TGTGCCAGAAGGGTGGACAGGATTAACACTAAAGCTTTCTTT
v_call: TRBV11-3; clone_size: -; j_call: TRBJ2-5; d_call: TRBD1; cdr3_length: 16; cdr3_aa: CASSQTTDRGLETQYF; cdr3_nt: TGTGCCAGCAGCCAAACCACGGACAGGGGCTTGGAGACCCAGTACTTC
v_call: TRBV18; clone_size: many; j_call: TRBJ1-5; d_call: TRBD1; cdr3_length: 17; cdr3_aa: CASSPGTGGYSNQPQHF; cdr3_nt: TGTGCCAGCTCACCGGGGACAGGGGGCTATAGCAATCAGCCCCAGCATTTT
v_call: TRBV6-2/TRBV6-3; clone_size: -; j_call: TRBJ2-1; d_call: TRBD2; cdr3_length: 19; cdr3_aa: CASSYSYLMVAGVGNEQFF; cdr3_nt: TGTGCCAGCAGTTACTCGTACCTCATGGTAGCGGGAGTTGGCAATGAGCAGTTCTTC
v_call: TRBV20-1; clone_size: many; j_call: TRBJ2-5; d_call: TRBD2; cdr3_length: 16; cdr3_aa: CSARRLAGVGGETQYF; cdr3_nt: TGCAGTGCTAGAAGACTAGCGGGGGTTGGGGGGGAGACCCAGTACTTC
v_call: TRBV10-2; clone_size: -; j_call: TRBJ1-1; d_call: -; cdr3_length: 13; cdr3_aa: CASRGGTETEAFF; cdr3_nt: TGCGCCAGCAGGGGCGGAACTGAAACTGAAGCCTTCTTT
v_call: TRBV11-2; clone_size: many; j_call: TRBJ2-3; d_call: TRBD2; cdr3_length: 16; cdr3_aa: CASSLAGGANTDTQYF; cdr3_nt: TGTGCCAGCAGCTTAGCCGGGGGGGCGAACACAGATACGCAGTATTTT
v_call: TRBV28; clone_size: many; j_call: TRBJ2-5; d_call: -; cdr3_length: 14; cdr3_aa: CASSWSTGRETQYF; cdr3_nt: TGTGCCAGCAGTTGGTCGACAGGTCGAGAGACCCAGTACTTC
v_call: TRBV30; clone_size: many; j_call: TRBJ1-2; d_call: TRBD1; cdr3_length: 16; cdr3_aa: CAWHPGQGFSLPGYTF; cdr3_nt: TGTGCCTGGCATCCGGGACAGGGATTTTCCTTGCCAGGCTACACCTTC
v_call: TRBV30; clone_size: many; j_call: TRBJ1-4; d_call: -; cdr3_length: 12; cdr3_aa: CALFGTNEKLFF; cdr3_nt: TGTGCCCTCTTCGGCACTAATGAAAAACTGTTTTTT
v_call: TRBV5-1; clone_size: many; j_call: TRBJ2-5; d_call: -; cdr3_length: 14; cdr3_aa: CASNLGGGRETQYF; cdr3_nt: TGCGCCAGCAACCTAGGGGGGGGACGGGAGACCCAGTACTTC
v_call: TRBV12-3/TRBV12-4; clone_size: -; j_call: TRBJ1-2; d_call: TRBD1; cdr3_length: 13; cdr3_aa: CASKGDSIYGYTF; cdr3_nt: TGTGCCAGCAAGGGGGACAGTATCTATGGCTACACCTTC
v_call: TRBV20-1; clone_size: once; j_call: TRBJ2-3; d_call: TRBD1; cdr3_length: 14; cdr3_aa: CSALTGQGPDTQYF; cdr3_nt: TGCAGTGCCCTGACGGGACAGGGTCCAGATACGCAGTATTTT